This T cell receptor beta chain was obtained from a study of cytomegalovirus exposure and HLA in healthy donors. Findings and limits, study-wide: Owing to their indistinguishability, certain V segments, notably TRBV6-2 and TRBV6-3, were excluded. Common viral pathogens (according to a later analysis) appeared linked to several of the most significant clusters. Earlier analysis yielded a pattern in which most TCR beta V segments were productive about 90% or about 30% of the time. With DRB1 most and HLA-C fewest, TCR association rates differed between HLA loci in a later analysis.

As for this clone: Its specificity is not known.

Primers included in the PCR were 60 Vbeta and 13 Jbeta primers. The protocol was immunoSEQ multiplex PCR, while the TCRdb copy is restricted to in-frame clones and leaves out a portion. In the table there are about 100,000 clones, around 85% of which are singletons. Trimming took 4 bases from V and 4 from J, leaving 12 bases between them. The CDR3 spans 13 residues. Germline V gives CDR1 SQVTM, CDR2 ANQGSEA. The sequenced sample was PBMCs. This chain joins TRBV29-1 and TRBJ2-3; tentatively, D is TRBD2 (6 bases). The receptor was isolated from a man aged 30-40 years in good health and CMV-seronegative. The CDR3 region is CSVAGSGADTQYF. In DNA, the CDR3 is TGCAGCGTTGCGGGTAGCGGAGCAGATACGCAGTATTTT.